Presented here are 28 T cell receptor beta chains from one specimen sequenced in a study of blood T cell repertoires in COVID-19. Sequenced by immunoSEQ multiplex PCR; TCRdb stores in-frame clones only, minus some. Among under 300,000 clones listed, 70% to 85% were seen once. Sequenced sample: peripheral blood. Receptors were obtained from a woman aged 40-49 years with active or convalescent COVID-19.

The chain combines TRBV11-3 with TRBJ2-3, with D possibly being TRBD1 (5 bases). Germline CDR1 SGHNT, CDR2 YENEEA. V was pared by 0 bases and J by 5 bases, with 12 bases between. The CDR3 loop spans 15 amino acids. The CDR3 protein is CASSLEQAHGDTQYF. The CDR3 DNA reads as TGTGCCAGCAGCTTAGAACAGGCACATGGAGATACGCAGTATTTT. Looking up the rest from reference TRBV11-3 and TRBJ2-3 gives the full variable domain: EAGVVQSPRYKIIEKKQPVAFWCNPISGHNTLYWYLQNLGQGPELLIRYENEEAVDDSQLPKDRFSAERLKGVDSTLKIQPAELGDSAVYLCASSLEQAHGDTQYFGPGTRLTVL.

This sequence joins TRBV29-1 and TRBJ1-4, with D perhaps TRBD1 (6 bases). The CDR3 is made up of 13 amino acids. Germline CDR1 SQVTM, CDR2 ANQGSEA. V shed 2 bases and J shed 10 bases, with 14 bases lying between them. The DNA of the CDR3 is TGCAGCGTTGAAAGAGGGGGTTTCGGAAAACTGTTTTTT. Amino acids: CSVERGGFGKLFF.

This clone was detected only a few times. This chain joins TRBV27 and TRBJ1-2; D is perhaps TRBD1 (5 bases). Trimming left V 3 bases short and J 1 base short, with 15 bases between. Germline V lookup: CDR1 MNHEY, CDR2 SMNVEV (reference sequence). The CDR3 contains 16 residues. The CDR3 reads CASSLDPRGVNYGYTF. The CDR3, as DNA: TGTGCCAGCAGTTTGGACCCACGGGGGGTTAACTATGGCTACACCTTC.

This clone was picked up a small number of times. CDR3 sequence: CASSPPDRGNQPQHF. DNA for the CDR3: TGTGCCAGCAGTCCACCGGACAGGGGGAATCAGCCCCAGCATTTT. The V and J genes are TRBV6-5 and TRBJ1-5; TRBD1 matches at 10 bases. Germline CDR1 is MNHEY and CDR2 is SVGAGI. This CDR3 is 15 amino acids long. V was clipped by 5 bases and J by 4 bases; unmatched bases: 5.

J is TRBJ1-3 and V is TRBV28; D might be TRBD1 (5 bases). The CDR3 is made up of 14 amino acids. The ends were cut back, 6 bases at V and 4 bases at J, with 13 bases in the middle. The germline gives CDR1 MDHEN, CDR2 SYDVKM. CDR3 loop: CASSPSGGGNTIYF. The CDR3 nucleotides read TGTGCCAGCAGCCCCTCGGGGGGAGGAAACACCATATATTTT.

CDR3 loop: CASSTGASGNTIYF. For the CDR3, the DNA is TGTGCCAGCAGCACAGGGGCTTCTGGAAACACCATATATTTT. V usage is TRBV2 and J usage is TRBJ1-3, with 7 bases fitting TRBD1. This CDR3 has 14 amino acids. V lost 6 bases to trimming and J lost 1 base; unmatched junction nucleotides: 3. CDR1 and CDR2 (germline): SNHLY, FYNNEI.

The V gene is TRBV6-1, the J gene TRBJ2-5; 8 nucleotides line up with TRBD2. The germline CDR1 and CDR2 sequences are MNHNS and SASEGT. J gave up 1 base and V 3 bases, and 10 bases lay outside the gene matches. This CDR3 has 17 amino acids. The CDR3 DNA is TGTGCCAGCAGTGACGCTCTGAAGGCGGGGGGCCAAGAGACCCAGTACTTC. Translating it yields CASSDALKAGGQETQYF.

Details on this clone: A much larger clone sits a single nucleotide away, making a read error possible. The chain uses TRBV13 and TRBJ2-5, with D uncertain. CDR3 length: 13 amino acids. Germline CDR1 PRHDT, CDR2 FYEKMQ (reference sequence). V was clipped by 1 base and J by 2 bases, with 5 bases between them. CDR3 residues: CASSLDRQETQYF. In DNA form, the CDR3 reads TGTGCCAGCAGCTTAGACAGACAAGAGACCCAGTACTTC. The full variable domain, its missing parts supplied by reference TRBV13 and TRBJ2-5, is AAGVIQSPRHLIKEKRETATLKCYPIPRHDTVYWYQQGPGQDPQFLISFYEKMQSDKGSIPDRFSAQQFSDYHSELNMSSLELGDSALYFCASSLDRQETQYFGPGTRLLVL.

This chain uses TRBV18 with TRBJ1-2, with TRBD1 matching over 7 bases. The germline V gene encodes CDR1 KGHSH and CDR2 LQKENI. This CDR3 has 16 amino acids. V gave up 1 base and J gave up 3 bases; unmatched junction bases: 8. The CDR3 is CASSPLREGAYYGYTF. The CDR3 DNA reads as TGTGCCAGCTCACCACTACGGGAGGGGGCGTACTATGGCTACACCTTC.

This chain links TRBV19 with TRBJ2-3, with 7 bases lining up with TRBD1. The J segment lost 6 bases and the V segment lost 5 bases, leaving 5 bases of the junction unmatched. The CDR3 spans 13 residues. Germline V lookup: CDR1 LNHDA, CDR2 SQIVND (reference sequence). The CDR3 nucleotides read TGTGCCAGTAGTCAGGGGGACGGGGATACGCAGTATTTT. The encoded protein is CASSQGDGDTQYF.

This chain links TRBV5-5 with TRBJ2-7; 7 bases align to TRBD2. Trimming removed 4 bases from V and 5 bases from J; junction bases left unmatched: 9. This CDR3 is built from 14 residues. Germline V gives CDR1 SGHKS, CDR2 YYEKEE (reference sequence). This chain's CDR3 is CASSPTGLVDEQYF. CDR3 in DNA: TGTGCCAGCAGCCCAACAGGACTAGTCGACGAGCAGTACTTC.

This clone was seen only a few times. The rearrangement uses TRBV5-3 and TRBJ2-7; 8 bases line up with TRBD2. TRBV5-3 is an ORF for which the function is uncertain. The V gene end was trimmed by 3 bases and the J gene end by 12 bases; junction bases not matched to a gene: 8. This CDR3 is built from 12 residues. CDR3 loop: CARSSCSGERYF. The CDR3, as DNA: TGTGCCAGAAGCTCCTGTAGCGGGGAACGGTACTTC.

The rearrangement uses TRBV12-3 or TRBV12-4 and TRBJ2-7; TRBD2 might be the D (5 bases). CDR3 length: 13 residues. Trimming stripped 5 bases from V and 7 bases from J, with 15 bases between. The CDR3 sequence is CASSVSPTGEQYV. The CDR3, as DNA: TGTGCCAGCAGTGTCTCCCCTACGGGGGAGCAGTACGTC.

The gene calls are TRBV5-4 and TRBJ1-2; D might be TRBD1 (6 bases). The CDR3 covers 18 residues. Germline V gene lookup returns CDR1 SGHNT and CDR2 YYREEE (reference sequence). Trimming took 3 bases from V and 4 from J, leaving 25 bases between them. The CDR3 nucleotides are TGTGCCAGCAGCTCACAAGGGGGGGGCGCCCCTCCCCCCTATGGCTACACCTTC. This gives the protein CASSSQGGGAPPPYGYTF.

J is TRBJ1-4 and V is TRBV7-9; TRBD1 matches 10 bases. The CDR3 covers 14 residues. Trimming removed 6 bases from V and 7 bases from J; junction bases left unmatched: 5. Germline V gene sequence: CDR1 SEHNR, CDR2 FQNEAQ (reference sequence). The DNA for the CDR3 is TGTGCCAGCAGATCGGACAGGGGGATTGAAAAACTGTTTTTT. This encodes CASRSDRGIEKLFF.

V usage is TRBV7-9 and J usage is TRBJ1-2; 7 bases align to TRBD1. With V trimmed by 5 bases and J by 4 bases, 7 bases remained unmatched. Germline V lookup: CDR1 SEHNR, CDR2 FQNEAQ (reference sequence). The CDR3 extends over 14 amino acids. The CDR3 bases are TGTGCCAGCAGCCGAGCGGGGGACAGCTATGGCTACACCTTC. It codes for CASSRAGDSYGYTF. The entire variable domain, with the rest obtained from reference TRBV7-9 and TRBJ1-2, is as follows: DTGVSQNPRHKITKRGQNVTFRCDPISEHNRLYWYRQTLGQGPEFLTYFQNEAQLEKSRLLSDRFSAERPKGSFSTLEIQRTEQGDSAMYLCASSRAGDSYGYTFGSGTRLTVV.

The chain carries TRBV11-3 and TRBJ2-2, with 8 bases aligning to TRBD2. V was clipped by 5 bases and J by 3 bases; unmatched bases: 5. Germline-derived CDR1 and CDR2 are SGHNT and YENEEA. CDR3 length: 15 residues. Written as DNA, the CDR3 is TGTGCCAGCAGCCCGGGGGGGGTTCACACCGGGGAGCTGTTTTTT. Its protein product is CASSPGGVHTGELFF.

The CDR3 sequence is CASSIPNERGHGYTF. The DNA for the CDR3 is TGTGCCAGTAGTATTCCTAATGAGAGGGGGCATGGCTACACCTTC. This rearrangement joins TRBV19 to TRBJ1-2, with TRBD1 identical over 7 bases. The junction had 10 bases not matched to a gene; V was cut back by 3 bases and J by 6 bases. The CDR3 is 15 residues long. CDR1 is LNHDA and CDR2 is SQIVND in the germline V gene (reference sequence).

For the CDR3, the DNA is TGTGCCAGCAGCCCAACCCCTAGCGGGGGAGATCAAGAGACCCAGTACTTC. Translating gives CASSPTPSGGDQETQYF. The rearrangement links TRBV3-1 (or the pseudogene TRBV3-2) to TRBJ2-5; 10 bases match TRBD2. Germline V CDR1 and CDR2: LGHDT, YNNKEL (reference sequence). This CDR3 is built from 17 residues. With V trimmed by 4 bases and J by 2 bases, 10 bases remained unmatched.

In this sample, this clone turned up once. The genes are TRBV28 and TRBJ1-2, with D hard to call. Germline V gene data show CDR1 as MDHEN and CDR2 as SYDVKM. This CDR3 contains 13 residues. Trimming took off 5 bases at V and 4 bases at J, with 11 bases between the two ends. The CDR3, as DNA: TGTGCCAGCAGTCCCGACGGGTTCTATGGCTACACCTTC. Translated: CASSPDGFYGYTF.

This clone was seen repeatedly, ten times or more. CDR3 DNA sequence: TGTGCCAGCAGCCGTTGGGAAGGGGGCCTCTCCTACAATGAGCAGTTCTTC. This translates into CASSRWEGGLSYNEQFF. The gene calls are TRBV7-9 and TRBJ2-1; TRBD1 agrees at 7 bases. The CDR3 is 17 amino acids. The J segment lost 0 bases and the V segment lost 5 bases, leaving 10 bases of the junction unmatched. Germline V CDR1 and CDR2: SEHNR, FQNEAQ (reference sequence). Full variable domain (missing parts from reference TRBV7-9 and TRBJ2-1): DTGVSQNPRHKITKRGQNVTFRCDPISEHNRLYWYRQTLGQGPEFLTYFQNEAQLEKSRLLSDRFSAERPKGSFSTLEIQRTEQGDSAMYLCASSRWEGGLSYNEQFFGPGTRLTVL.

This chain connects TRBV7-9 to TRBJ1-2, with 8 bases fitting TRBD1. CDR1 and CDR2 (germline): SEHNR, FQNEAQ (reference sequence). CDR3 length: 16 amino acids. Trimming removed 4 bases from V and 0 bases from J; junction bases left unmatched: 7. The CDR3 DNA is TGTGCCAGCAGCTATCTAACGACAGGGGCTAACTATGGCTACACCTTC. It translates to CASSYLTTGANYGYTF.

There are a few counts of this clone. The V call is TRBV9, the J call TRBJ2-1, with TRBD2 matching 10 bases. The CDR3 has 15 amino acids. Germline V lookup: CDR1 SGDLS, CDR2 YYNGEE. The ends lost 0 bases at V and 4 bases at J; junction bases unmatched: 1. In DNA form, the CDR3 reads TGTGCCAGCAGCGTAGTAGCGGGAGGATACAATGAGCAGTTCTTC. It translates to CASSVVAGGYNEQFF.

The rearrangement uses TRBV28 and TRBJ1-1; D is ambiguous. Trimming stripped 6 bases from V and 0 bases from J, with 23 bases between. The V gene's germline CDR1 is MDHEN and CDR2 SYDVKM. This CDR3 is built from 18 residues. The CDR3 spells CASRTPRGSPLMNTEAFF. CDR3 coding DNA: TGTGCCAGCAGGACCCCTCGAGGGTCTCCCCTCATGAACACTGAAGCTTTCTTT.

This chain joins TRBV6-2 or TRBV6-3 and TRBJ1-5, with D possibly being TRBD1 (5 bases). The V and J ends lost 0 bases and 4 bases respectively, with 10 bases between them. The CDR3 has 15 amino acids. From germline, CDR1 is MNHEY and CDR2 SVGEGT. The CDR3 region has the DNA TGTGCCAGCAGTTACTCTGGGGAGGGGAATCAGCCCCAGCATTTT. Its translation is CASSYSGEGNQPQHF.

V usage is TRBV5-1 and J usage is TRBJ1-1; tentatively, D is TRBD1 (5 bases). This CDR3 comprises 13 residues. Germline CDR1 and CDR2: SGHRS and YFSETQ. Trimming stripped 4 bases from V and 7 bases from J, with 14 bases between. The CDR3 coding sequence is TGCGCCAGCAGCCCGGATCCGCAGGGTGAAGCTTTCTTT. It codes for CASSPDPQGEAFF.

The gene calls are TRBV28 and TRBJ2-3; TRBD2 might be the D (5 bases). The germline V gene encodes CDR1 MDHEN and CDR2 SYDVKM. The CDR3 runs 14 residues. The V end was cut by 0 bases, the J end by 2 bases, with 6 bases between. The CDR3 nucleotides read TGTGCCAGCAGTTTATGGACTAACACAGATACGCAGTATTTT. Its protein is CASSLWTNTDTQYF.

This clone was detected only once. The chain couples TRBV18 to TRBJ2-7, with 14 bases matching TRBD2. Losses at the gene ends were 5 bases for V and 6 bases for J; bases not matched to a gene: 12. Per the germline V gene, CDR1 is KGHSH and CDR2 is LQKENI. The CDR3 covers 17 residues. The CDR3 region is CASSSGLAGALGSEQYF. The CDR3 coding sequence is TGTGCCAGCTCATCGGGACTAGCGGGGGCCCTGGGGAGCGAGCAGTACTTC.